This T cell receptor (beta chain) was recovered during a study of early T cells in non-severe SARS-CoV-2 infection. Study in general: Alpha and beta chains were unpaired, from unsorted whole-blood bulk RNA. Study-level results: VDJdb-based matching was biased toward anti-spike CD8 responses and missed private and CD4 specificities.

Attachment of unique molecular identifiers was made to individual cDNA molecules. TCRdb itself ran the 5' RACE reads through MiXCR, one entry per CDR3 protein. The table shows about 99,000 distinct CDR3 sequences, with around 16% occurring only once. There are a few counts of this clonotype. Its antigen is not known. This CDR3 comprises 12 residues. Trimming stripped 11 bases from V and 0 bases from J, with 10 bases between. Germline-derived CDR1 and CDR2 are SNHLY and FYNNEI. This rearrangement joins TRBV2 to TRBJ2-5; tentative D call: TRBD2 (6 bases). Sequencing was done on a sample of whole blood. The clonotype originates from an adult who was a healthcare worker with PCR-confirmed SARS-CoV-2 infection or an uninfected control (not recorded which). The CDR3 sequence is CAQRVYQETQYF. CDR3 DNA: TGTGCCCAGCGGGTGTACCAAGAGACCCAGTACTTC.